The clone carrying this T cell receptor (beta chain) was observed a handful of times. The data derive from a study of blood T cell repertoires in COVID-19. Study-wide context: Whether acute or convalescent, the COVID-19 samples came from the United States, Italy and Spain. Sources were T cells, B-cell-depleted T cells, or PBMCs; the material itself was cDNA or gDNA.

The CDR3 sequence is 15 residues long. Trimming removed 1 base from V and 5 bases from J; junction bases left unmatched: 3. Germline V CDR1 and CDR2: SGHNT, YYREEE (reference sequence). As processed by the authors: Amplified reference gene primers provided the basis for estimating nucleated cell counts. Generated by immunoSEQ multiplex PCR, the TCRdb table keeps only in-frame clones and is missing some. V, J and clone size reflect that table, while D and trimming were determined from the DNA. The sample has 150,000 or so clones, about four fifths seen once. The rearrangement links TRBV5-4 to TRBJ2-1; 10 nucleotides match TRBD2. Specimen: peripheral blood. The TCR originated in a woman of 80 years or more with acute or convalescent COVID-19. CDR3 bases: TGTGCCAGCAGCTTGCTAGCGGGGGCCAACAATGAGCAGTTCTTC. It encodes CASSLLAGANNEQFF. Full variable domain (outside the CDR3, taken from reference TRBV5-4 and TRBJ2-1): ETGVTQSPTHLIKTRGQQVTLRCSSQSGHNTVSWYQQALGQGPQFIFQYYREEENGRGNFPPRFSGLQFPNYSSELNVNALELDDSALYLCASSLLAGANNEQFFGPGTRLTVL.